The sequence of this T cell receptor (beta chain) was determined in a study of vaccination effects on CD4 cells after COVID-19. Study background: Two-dose BNT162b2 or mRNA-1273 vaccination was given to participants.

Study-wide points: Marked clonal contraction was seen late after vaccination (in both infection- and vaccine-induced clones).

Antigen-specific CD4+ T cells were expanded (with viral peptide pools) by the ViraFEST assay ahead of sequencing. At the end of 10 days of culture, CD4+ T cells were isolated. Recipients of the vaccine had no prior SARS-CoV-2 infection and negative nucleocapsid antibodies. V was clipped by 6 bases and J by 3 bases; unmatched bases: 7. CDR3 length equals 14 residues. CDR1 and CDR2 (germline): SGHRS, YFSETQ. This table comes from immunoSEQ multiplex PCR, and its TCRdb copy is limited to in-frame clones, with some not included. This table holds fewer than 65,000 clones, 80% to 90% found once. For this clone: The antigen remains unidentified.

Sequenced material: CD4+ T cells from PBMCs cultured with HCoV-229E spike peptides, taken before COVID-19 vaccination. The rearrangement links TRBV5-1 to TRBJ2-5; 8 nucleotides agree with TRBD1. This receptor was identified in a human donor who received a COVID-19 vaccine. CDR3 in amino acids: CASTLRDRKETQYF. In DNA form, the CDR3 reads TGCGCCAGCACCCTCCGGGACAGGAAAGAGACCCAGTACTTC.